This is a list of T cell receptor beta chains from one sample in a study of T cell responses to AZD1222 COVID-19 vaccine. TCRdb's copy holds only in-frame clones and misses some; the assay was immunoSEQ multiplex PCR. The sample shows some 80,000 clones, approximately 86% of them seen only once. The sample here was peripheral blood, taken on day 0 of MenACWY control vaccination. These receptors originate from an adult in good health. Both conserved end residues are part of each CDR3. D genes are given only for firm matches. A clone size is listed for some rows: how often the clone was seen (once, few, many), or a class if it is expanded.

CDR3: CASREAAKGGNEKLFF; DNA: TGTGCCAGCAGGGAGGCGGCTAAGGGGGGGAATGAAAAACTGTTTTTT; J: TRBJ1-4; V: TRBV28; D: -; size: -
CDR3: CASSLERGGPPDTQYF; DNA: TGCGCCAGCAGCTTGGAACGGGGGGGGCCCCCAGATACGCAGTATTTT; J: TRBJ2-3; V: TRBV5-1; D: TRBD2; size: -
CDR3: CASSPGQGYGNQPQHF; DNA: TGTGCCAGCAGCCCTGGACAGGGCTATGGCAATCAGCCCCAGCATTTT; J: TRBJ1-5; V: TRBV5-7; D: TRBD1; size: -
CDR3: CASSGTRQGNYGYTF; DNA: TGTGCCAGCAGTGGGACCAGACAGGGAAACTATGGCTACACCTTC; J: TRBJ1-2; V: TRBV2; D: TRBD1; size: -
CDR3: CASSQDLQGGNQPQHF; DNA: TGTGCCAGCAGCCAGGATCTACAGGGCGGCAATCAGCCCCAGCATTTT; J: TRBJ1-5; V: TRBV6-2/TRBV6-3; D: -; size: -
CDR3: CASSSNQPQHF; DNA: TGTGCCAGCAGTTCAAATCAGCCCCAGCATTTT; J: TRBJ1-5; V: TRBV6-5; D: -; size: -
CDR3: CAISEDLMGSYEQYF; DNA: TGTGCCATCAGTGAGGACCTGATGGGGTCCTACGAGCAGTACTTC; J: TRBJ2-7; V: TRBV10-3; D: -; size: -
CDR3: CASSYLAGGGYNEQFF; DNA: TGTGCCAGCAGCTACCTAGCGGGGGGCGGCTACAATGAGCAGTTCTTC; J: TRBJ2-1; V: TRBV7-9; D: TRBD2; size: -
CDR3: CASSFLSYEQYF; DNA: TGTGCCAGCAGTTTCTTGTCCTACGAGCAGTACTTC; J: TRBJ2-7; V: TRBV28; D: -; size: -
CDR3: CASSQHPEGGASGAFF; DNA: TGTGCCAGCAGCCAACACCCCGAAGGAGGGGCCAGTGGTGCTTTCTTT; J: TRBJ1-1; V: TRBV4-2; D: -; size: -
CDR3: CASSPGLKTEAFF; DNA: TGTGCCAGTAGTCCGGGACTCAAAACTGAAGCTTTCTTT; J: TRBJ1-1; V: TRBV19; D: -; size: once
CDR3: CAISTGGEETQYF; DNA: TGTGCCATCAGCACAGGGGGCGAAGAGACCCAGTACTTC; J: TRBJ2-5; V: TRBV10-3; D: TRBD1; size: -
CDR3: CASRRDAMGETQYF; DNA: TGTGCCAGCAGGCGGGACGCCATGGGGGAGACCCAGTACTTC; J: TRBJ2-5; V: TRBV6-5; D: -; size: -
CDR3: CASSLSLGGWRDTQYF; DNA: TGTGCCAGCAGTTTATCGCTCGGGGGGTGGCGAGATACGCAGTATTTT; J: TRBJ2-3; V: TRBV27; D: TRBD2; size: -
CDR3: CAWRVKGAYEQYF; DNA: TGTGCCTGGAGGGTGAAGGGGGCTTACGAGCAGTACTTC; J: TRBJ2-7; V: TRBV30; D: TRBD1; size: -
CDR3: CASSYGRASGYTF; DNA: TGTGCCAGCAGTTATGGCCGGGCTAGTGGCTACACCTTC; J: TRBJ1-2; V: TRBV6-5; D: -; size: -
CDR3: CATWDGLNTEAFF; DNA: TGTGCCACCTGGGACGGCCTGAACACTGAAGCTTTCTTT; J: TRBJ1-1; V: TRBV6-5; D: -; size: -
CDR3: CAWSVYVDQPQHF; DNA: TGTGCCTGGAGTGTATATGTAGATCAGCCCCAGCATTTT; J: TRBJ1-5; V: TRBV30; D: -; size: -
CDR3: CASSVGTGGEYYGYTF; DNA: TGTGCCAGCAGCGTCGGGACAGGGGGGGAGTACTATGGCTACACCTTC; J: TRBJ1-2; V: TRBV7-2; D: TRBD1; size: -
CDR3: CASSADTPGNTIYF; DNA: TGCGCCAGCAGCGCGGACACCCCTGGAAACACCATATATTTT; J: TRBJ1-3; V: TRBV4-1; D: -; size: -
CDR3: CASSLSGGQDNEQFF; DNA: TGCGCCAGCAGCTTGTCCGGGGGTCAGGACAATGAGCAGTTCTTC; J: TRBJ2-1; V: TRBV5-1; D: -; size: -
CDR3: CASSPRDRDTEAFF; DNA: TGTGCCAGCAGCCCACGGGACCGTGACACTGAAGCTTTCTTT; J: TRBJ1-1; V: TRBV4-2; D: -; size: -